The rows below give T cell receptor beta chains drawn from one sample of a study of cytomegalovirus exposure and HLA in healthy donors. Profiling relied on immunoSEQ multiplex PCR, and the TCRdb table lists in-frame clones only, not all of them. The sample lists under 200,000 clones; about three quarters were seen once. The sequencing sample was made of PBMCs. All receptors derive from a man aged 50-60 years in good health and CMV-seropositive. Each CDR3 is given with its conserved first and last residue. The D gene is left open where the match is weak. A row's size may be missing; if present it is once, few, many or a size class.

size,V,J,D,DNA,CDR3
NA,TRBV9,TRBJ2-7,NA,TGTGCCAGCAGCGTAGTTGAGGGCAACTACGAGCAGTACTTC,CASSVVEGNYEQYF
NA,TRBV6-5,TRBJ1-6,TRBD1,TGTGCCAGCAGTTACGCGGGACAGGGGGATTCACCCCTCCACTTT,CASSYAGQGDSPLHF
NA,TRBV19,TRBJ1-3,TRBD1,TGTGCCAGTAGTTCGGGACAGCCAGACACCATATATTTT,CASSSGQPDTIYF
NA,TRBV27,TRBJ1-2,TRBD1,TGTGCCAGCAGTCAAGACAGGGGGCGGGGGTACACCTTC,CASSQDRGRGYTF
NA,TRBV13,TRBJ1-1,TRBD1,TGTGCCAGCAGCGGAACAGGGGGCTGGAAGACTGAAGCTTTCTTT,CASSGTGGWKTEAFF
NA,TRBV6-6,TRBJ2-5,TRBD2,TGTGCCAGCAGTTTTAGCGGGGGGAGTAAAGAGACCCAGTACTTC,CASSFSGGSKETQYF
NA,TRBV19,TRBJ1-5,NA,TGTGCCAGTATTATCCGAGCGGGTGATAGCAATCAGCCCCAGCATTTT,CASIIRAGDSNQPQHF
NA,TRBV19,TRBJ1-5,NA,TGTGCCAGTAGTATTCTCCGGCAGCCCCAGCATTTT,CASSILRQPQHF
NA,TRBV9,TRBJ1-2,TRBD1,TGTGCCAGCAGCGGACTACAGGGGGAAACCTATGGCTACACCTTC,CASSGLQGETYGYTF
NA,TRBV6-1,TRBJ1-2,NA,TGTGCCAGCAGTGAAATCCGCGTCCCTAACTATGGCTACACCTTC,CASSEIRVPNYGYTF
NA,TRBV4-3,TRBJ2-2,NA,TGCGCCAGCAGCCAAGGGGTACAGGAGAACACCGGGGAGCTGTTTTTT,CASSQGVQENTGELFF
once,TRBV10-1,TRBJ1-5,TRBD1,TGCGCCAGGCTAATGGACAGGGGGCAGGGTCAGCCCCAGCATTTT,CARLMDRGQGQPQHF
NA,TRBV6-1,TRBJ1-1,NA,TGTGCCAGCAGTGAAGCGAGGCAGGGAGGCGGAGCTTTCTTT,CASSEARQGGGAFF